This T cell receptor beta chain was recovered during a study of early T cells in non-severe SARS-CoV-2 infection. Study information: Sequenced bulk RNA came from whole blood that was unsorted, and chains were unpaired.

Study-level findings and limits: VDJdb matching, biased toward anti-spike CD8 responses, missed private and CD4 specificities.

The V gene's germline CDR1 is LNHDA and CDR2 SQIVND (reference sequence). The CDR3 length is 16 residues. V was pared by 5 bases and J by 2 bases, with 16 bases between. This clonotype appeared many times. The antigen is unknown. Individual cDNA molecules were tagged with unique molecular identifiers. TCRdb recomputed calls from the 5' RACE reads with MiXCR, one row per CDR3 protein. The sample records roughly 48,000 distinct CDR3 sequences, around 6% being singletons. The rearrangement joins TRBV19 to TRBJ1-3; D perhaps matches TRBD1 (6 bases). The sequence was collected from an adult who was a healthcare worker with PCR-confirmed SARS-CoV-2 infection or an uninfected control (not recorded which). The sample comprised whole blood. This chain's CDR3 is CASSGKHREAGNTIYF. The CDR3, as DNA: TGTGCCAGTAGTGGGAAACACAGGGAAGCTGGAAACACCATATATTTT. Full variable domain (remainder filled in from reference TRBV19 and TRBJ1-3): DGGITQSPKYLFRKEGQNVTLSCEQNLNHDAMYWYRQDPGQGLRLIYYSQIVNDFQKGDIAEGYSVSREKKESFPLTVTSAQKNPTAFYLCASSGKHREAGNTIYFGEGSWLTVV.